These T cell receptor beta chains were read from a single sample in a study of T cell therapy after organ transplantation. These receptors have no identified antigens. Measured with immunoSEQ multiplex PCR; TCRdb has only the in-frame clones, and not every one. The table has 20,000 to 25,000 clones, over 80% seen once; the top ten hold approximately 39%. Sequenced here: CD8+ T cells from blood, sampled after autologous CMV-specific T cell therapy. The receptor source for this set is a human patient who had received a solid organ transplant and had CMV disease. Some T cells may trace back to the graft donor. CDR3s include the opening cysteine and the closing phenylalanine or tryptophan. The D gene is left open where the match is weak. Size is omitted from some rows. Given values are once, few, many or a class for expanded clones.

TRBJ2-3	-	TRBV7-9	-	TGTGCCAGCAGCTCTCCATCTATCGGCGGGAAAACAGATACGCAGTATTTT	CASSSPSIGGKTDTQYF
TRBJ1-2	-	TRBV7-3	TRBD1	TGTGCCAGCAGCCCCGGACAGGGACTCGGTGGCTACACCTTC	CASSPGQGLGGYTF
TRBJ2-1	once	TRBV11-2	-	TGTGCCAGCAGCTTAGTAGGGCATGTCAGGTACAATGAGCAGTTCTTC	CASSLVGHVRYNEQFF
TRBJ2-7	-	TRBV6-5	-	TGTGCCAGCAGTTACTCTAGCTCCTACGAGCAGTACTTC	CASSYSSSYEQYF
TRBJ1-5	few	TRBV28	-	TGTGCCAGCAGTTTGGGGAGCAATCAGCCCCAGCATTTT	CASSLGSNQPQHF
TRBJ1-1	-	TRBV4-1	-	TGCGCCAGCAGCCAAGGGCAGGGTGGAGCTTTCTTT	CASSQGQGGAFF
TRBJ1-4	-	TRBV4-1	-	TGCGCCAGCAGCCAAGTTTTTGCCGCAACGGTGGTTCTGTTTTTT	CASSQVFAATVVLFF
TRBJ2-7	-	TRBV6-5	TRBD2	TGTGCCAGCACCGCCGAGCGGGGAGTGTACGAGCAGTACTTC	CASTAERGVYEQYF
TRBJ1-6	-	TRBV7-9	TRBD1	TGTGCCAGCAGCCTAAACAGGGGTCCCTCCTATAATTCACCCCTCCACTTT	CASSLNRGPSYNSPLHF
TRBJ2-7	-	TRBV5-4	-	TGTGCCAGCAGCTTGGAAGGGAAGTGGTACGAGCAGTACTTC	CASSLEGKWYEQYF
TRBJ2-4	-	TRBV5-6	-	TGTGCCAGCAGCTTGGCGGCCGAAAACATTCAGTACTTC	CASSLAAENIQYF
TRBJ2-3	few	TRBV4-2	TRBD2	TGTGCCAGCAGCCTAGCGGGAGGGCCCACAGATACGCAGTATTTT	CASSLAGGPTDTQYF
TRBJ1-3	-	TRBV9	TRBD1	TGTGCCAGCAGCGTAAACAGGGGGTCAAACACCATATATTTT	CASSVNRGSNTIYF
TRBJ2-7	-	TRBV5-6	-	TGTGCCAGCAGCTTTAGTCTTACGGGAATGCAGTACTTC	CASSFSLTGMQYF
TRBJ1-1	once	TRBV6-5	-	TGTGCCAGCAGTGCTAAAGGAGGCGGGTTTACTGAAGCTTTCTTT	CASSAKGGGFTEAFF
TRBJ1-2	-	TRBV4-2	-	TGTGCCAGCAGCCAGGACAGCAACTATGGCTACACCTTC	CASSQDSNYGYTF
TRBJ2-2	-	TRBV4-2	-	TGTGCCAGCAGCCCGGGACCGCCGAGCACCGGGGAGCTGTTTTTT	CASSPGPPSTGELFF
TRBJ2-5	-	TRBV7-2	TRBD2	TGTGCCAGCAGCTTATTGGCCTCCGGGACTAGCTGGGAGACCCAGTACTTC	CASSLLASGTSWETQYF
TRBJ1-3	-	TRBV7-7	TRBD1	TGTGCCAGCAGCCCGGGGACAGGGGCTGGAAACACCATATATTTT	CASSPGTGAGNTIYF
TRBJ1-3	-	TRBV27	TRBD1	TGTGCCACCAGGGGGCCCGGAAACACCATATATTTT	CATRGPGNTIYF
TRBJ2-7	once	TRBV5-1	-	TGCGCCAGCAGCTTGACAGGGCCCTACGAGCAGTACTTC	CASSLTGPYEQYF
TRBJ2-4	-	TRBV19	TRBD1	TGTGCCAGTACCACGGACAGGAAAAACATTCAGTACTTC	CASTTDRKNIQYF
TRBJ1-1	-	TRBV6-5	TRBD1	TGTGCCAGCAGTCCAAAACAGGGGTCCCCTGAAGCTTTCTTT	CASSPKQGSPEAFF
TRBJ2-2	-	TRBV4-3	-	TGCGCCAGCAGCCAAGACAGGGCGGGCACCGGGGAGCTGTTTTTT	CASSQDRAGTGELFF
TRBJ1-5	-	TRBV4-1	TRBD1	TGCGCCAGCAGCCCCTGGCGACAGGGAGGCAATCAGCCCCAGCATTTT	CASSPWRQGGNQPQHF
TRBJ2-7	-	TRBV5-6	-	TGTGCCAGCAGCTTGGGCGGACTCCTGGAGCAGTACTTC	CASSLGGLLEQYF